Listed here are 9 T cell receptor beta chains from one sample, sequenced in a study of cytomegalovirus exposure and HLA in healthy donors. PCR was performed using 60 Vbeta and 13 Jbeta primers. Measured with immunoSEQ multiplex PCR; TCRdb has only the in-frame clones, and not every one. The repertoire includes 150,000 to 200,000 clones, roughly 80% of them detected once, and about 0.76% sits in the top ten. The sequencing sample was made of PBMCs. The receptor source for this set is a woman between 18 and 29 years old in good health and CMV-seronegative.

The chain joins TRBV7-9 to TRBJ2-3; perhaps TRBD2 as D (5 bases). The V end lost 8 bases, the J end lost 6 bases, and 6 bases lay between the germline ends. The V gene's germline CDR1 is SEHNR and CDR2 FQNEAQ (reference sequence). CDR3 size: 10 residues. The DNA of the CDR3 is TGTGCCAGCGGGGAGGATACGCAGTATTTT. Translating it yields CASGEDTQYF.

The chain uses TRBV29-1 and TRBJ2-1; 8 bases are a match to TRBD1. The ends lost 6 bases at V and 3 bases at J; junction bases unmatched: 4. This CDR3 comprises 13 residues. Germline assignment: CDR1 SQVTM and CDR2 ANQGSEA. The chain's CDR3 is CSVKQGGYNEQFF. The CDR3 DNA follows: TGCAGCGTCAAACAGGGGGGCTACAATGAGCAGTTCTTC.

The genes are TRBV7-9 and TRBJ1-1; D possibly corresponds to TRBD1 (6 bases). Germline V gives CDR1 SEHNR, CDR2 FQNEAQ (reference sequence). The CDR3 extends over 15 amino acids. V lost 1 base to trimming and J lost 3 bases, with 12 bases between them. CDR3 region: CASSLEGRGHTEAFF. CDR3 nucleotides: TGTGCCAGCAGCTTAGAGGGCAGGGGCCACACTGAAGCTTTCTTT.

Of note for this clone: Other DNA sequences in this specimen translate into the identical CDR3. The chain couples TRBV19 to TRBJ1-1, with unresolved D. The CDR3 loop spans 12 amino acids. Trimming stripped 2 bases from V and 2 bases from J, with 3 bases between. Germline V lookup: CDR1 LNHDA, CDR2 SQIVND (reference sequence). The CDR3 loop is CASSITNTEAFF. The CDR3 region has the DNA TGTGCCAGTAGTATAACTAACACTGAAGCTTTCTTT.

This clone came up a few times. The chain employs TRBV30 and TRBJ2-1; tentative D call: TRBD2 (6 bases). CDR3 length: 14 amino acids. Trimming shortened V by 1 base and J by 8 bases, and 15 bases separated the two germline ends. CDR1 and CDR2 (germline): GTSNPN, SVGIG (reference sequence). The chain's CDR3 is CAWSGGLARDEQFF. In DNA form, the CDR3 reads TGTGCCTGGAGTGGGGGTCTAGCGAGGGATGAGCAGTTCTTC.

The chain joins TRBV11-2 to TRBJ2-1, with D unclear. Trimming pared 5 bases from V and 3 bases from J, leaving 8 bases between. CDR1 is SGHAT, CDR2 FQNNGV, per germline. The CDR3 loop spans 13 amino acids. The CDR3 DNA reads TGTGCCAGCAGCCGCATAGTCTACAATGAGCAGTTCTTC. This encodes CASSRIVYNEQFF.

CDR3 residues: CASRRQGGNYEQYF. The CDR3 coding sequence is TGTGCCAGCAGGAGACAGGGGGGAAACTACGAGCAGTACTTC. The gene calls are TRBV6-5 and TRBJ2-7; 9 nucleotides line up with TRBD1. The CDR3 is made up of 14 amino acids. The junction had 6 bases not matched to a gene; V was cut back by 6 bases and J by 3 bases. The germline V gene encodes CDR1 MNHEY and CDR2 SVGAGI.

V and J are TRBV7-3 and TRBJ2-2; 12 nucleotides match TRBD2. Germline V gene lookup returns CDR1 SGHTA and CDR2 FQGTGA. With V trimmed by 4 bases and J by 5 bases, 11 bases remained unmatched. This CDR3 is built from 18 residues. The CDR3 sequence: CASSSRGASGRGTGELFF. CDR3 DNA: TGTGCCAGCAGCTCCCGTGGGGCTAGCGGGAGGGGGACCGGGGAGCTGTTTTTT.

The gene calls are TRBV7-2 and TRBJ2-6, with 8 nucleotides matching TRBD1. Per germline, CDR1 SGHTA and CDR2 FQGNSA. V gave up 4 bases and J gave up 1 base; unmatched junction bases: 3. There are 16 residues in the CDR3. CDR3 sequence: CASSWDRPSGANVLTF. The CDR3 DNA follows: TGTGCCAGCAGCTGGGACAGGCCTTCTGGGGCCAACGTCCTGACTTTC.